Below are 31 T cell receptor beta chains sequenced from a single sample in a study of beta chain features in type 1 diabetes (dated by TCRdb to between 2018 and 2020). Libraries were made using the immunoSEQ multiplex PCR assay. The entire isolated RNA was reverse transcribed using the High Capacity cDNA Reverse Transcription Kit, and thus expressed TCRB transcripts were sequenced. Here the immuneACCESS table is served through TCRdb, limited to in-frame sequences with V and J called. Missing clones are a known gap in these copies; in checked studies unresolved V genes cover under half, and the rest lacks a known reason. The sample yields some 70,000 clones; roughly 49% were counted once. The ten largest clones take up about 0.74% of the sample. What these receptors recognize is not known. What the work shows at the level of the full study, not this receptor alone: Type 1 diabetes patients showed a moderate but significant shortening of TCRB CDR3 length in all four CD4+ subsets.

Sequencing was done on a sample of central memory CD4+ T cells from blood. All receptors derive from a man aged 30 to 45 with type 1 diabetes.

This clone was observed a few times. J is TRBJ1-5 and V is TRBV19; no reliable D call. The V gene's germline CDR1 is LNHDA and CDR2 SQIVND (reference sequence). The V end lost 3 bases, the J end lost 3 bases, and 12 bases lay between the germline ends. This CDR3 is built from 15 residues. CDR3 amino acids: CASSIEEGANQPQHF. The CDR3 nucleotides are TGTGCCAGTAGTATCGAAGAGGGTGCCAATCAGCCCCAGCATTTT. The entire variable domain, with the rest obtained from reference TRBV19 and TRBJ1-5, is as follows: DGGITQSPKYLFRKEGQNVTLSCEQNLNHDAMYWYRQDPGQGLRLIYYSQIVNDFQKGDIAEGYSVSREKKESFPLTVTSAQKNPTAFYLCASSIEEGANQPQHFGDGTRLSIL.

V and J are TRBV10-3 and TRBJ2-7, with 9 bases identical to TRBD2. Unmatched junction bases numbered 7, after V lost 7 bases and J lost 3 bases. This CDR3 has 14 residues. Germline V gene data show CDR1 as ENHRY and CDR2 as SYGVKD. The CDR3 sequence: CAITAGTSFYEQYF. CDR3 DNA: TGTGCCATCACCGCCGGGACTAGCTTCTACGAGCAGTACTTC.

CDR3 DNA sequence: TGCGCCAGCAGCTTGGAACAGATAAATGAAAAACTGTTTTTT. Its translation is CASSLEQINEKLFF. J is TRBJ1-4 and V is TRBV5-1; D ambiguous. The CDR3 length is 14 residues. Trimming took off 0 bases at V and 5 bases at J, with 8 bases between the two ends. The V gene's germline CDR1 is SGHRS and CDR2 YFSETQ.

This clone was counted once. This chain uses TRBV7-2 with TRBJ2-1; 10 nucleotides align to TRBD2. Germline V gives CDR1 SGHTA, CDR2 FQGNSA. This CDR3 has 18 amino acids. V was clipped by 5 bases and J by 0 bases; unmatched bases: 10. CDR3 nucleotides: TGTGCCAGCAGCCTTAAAGCGGGGGGGTTTGGCTCCTACAATGAGCAGTTCTTC. It translates to CASSLKAGGFGSYNEQFF.

This rearrangement joins TRBV27 to TRBJ2-2, with 7 bases identical to TRBD1. Unmatched junction bases numbered 13, after V lost 6 bases and J lost 6 bases. Germline loops: CDR1 MNHEY, CDR2 SMNVEV (reference sequence). The CDR3 loop spans 16 amino acids. CDR3 residues: CASSPPGQRNPGELFF. The DNA for the CDR3 is TGTGCCAGCAGCCCGCCGGGACAGAGAAACCCCGGGGAGCTGTTTTTT.

The rearrangement uses TRBV19 and TRBJ1-2, with 9 positions matching TRBD1. Germline trimming cut 4 bases from V and 4 bases from J; bases unmatched to any gene: 4. The CDR3 is 14 residues long. Looked up from germline, CDR1 is LNHDA and CDR2 is SQIVND (reference sequence). CDR3 sequence: CASSTLDRGYGYTF. The CDR3 DNA reads as TGTGCCAGTAGTACCCTGGACAGGGGCTATGGCTACACCTTC. Looking up the rest from reference TRBV19 and TRBJ1-2 gives the full variable domain: DGGITQSPKYLFRKEGQNVTLSCEQNLNHDAMYWYRQDPGQGLRLIYYSQIVNDFQKGDIAEGYSVSREKKESFPLTVTSAQKNPTAFYLCASSTLDRGYGYTFGSGTRLTVV.

The chain employs TRBV5-1 and TRBJ1-5; D not resolved. With 4 bases removed from V and 6 bases from J, the gap between germline ends came to 17 bases. Germline V gene data show CDR1 as SGHRS and CDR2 as YFSETQ. The CDR3 extends over 15 amino acids. This CDR3 reads CASSINSEMGQPQHF. For the CDR3, the DNA is TGCGCCAGCAGCATCAACTCGGAGATGGGTCAGCCCCAGCATTTT.

This chain joins TRBV11-2 and TRBJ2-6; 7 bases map to TRBD1. V trimming: 5 bases; J trimming: 4 bases; junction bases outside the gene matches: 5. Germline loops: CDR1 SGHAT, CDR2 FQNNGV. The CDR3 has 15 residues. The CDR3 DNA sequence: TGTGCCAGCAGCCCGACAGGGCTCGGGGCCAACGTCCTGACTTTC. Translating it yields CASSPTGLGANVLTF. The full variable domain, rest sourced from reference TRBV11-2 and TRBJ2-6, is EAGVAQSPRYKIIEKRQSVAFWCNPISGHATLYWYQQILGQGPKLLIQFQNNGVVDDSQLPKDRFSAERLKGVDSTLKIQPAKLEDSAVYLCASSPTGLGANVLTFGAGSRLTVL.

This clone has more than one count but fewer than ten. The chain joins TRBV11-2 to TRBJ2-3, with 15 bases that match TRBD2. This CDR3 spans 17 amino acids. Trimming at V came to 5 bases and at J to 0 bases, leaving 3 bases not matched to a gene. The V gene's germline CDR1 is SGHAT and CDR2 FQNNGV. CDR3 amino acids: CASSRGTSGRSTDTQYF. The CDR3 DNA is TGTGCCAGCAGCCGCGGGACTAGCGGGAGGAGCACAGATACGCAGTATTTT.

The chain recombines TRBV4-1 with TRBJ1-6; 8 bases align to TRBD1. Germline CDR1 MGHRA, CDR2 YSYEKL. The junction had 3 bases not matched to a gene; V was cut back by 1 base and J by 10 bases. This CDR3 region has 14 residues. Written as DNA, the CDR3 is TGCGCCAGCAGCCAAGCCGGGACAGGATCACCCCTCCACTTT. This codes for CASSQAGTGSPLHF.

This clone has only a few counts. V gene TRBV5-1 combines with J gene TRBJ2-1; TRBD2 aligns across 7 bases. The germline CDR1 and CDR2 sequences are SGHRS and YFSETQ. The CDR3 runs 15 residues. With 4 bases clipped from V and 6 bases from J, the junction kept 10 bases outside the gene matches. CDR3 sequence reads: CASSPRERGGNEQFF. CDR3 in DNA: TGCGCCAGCAGCCCCCGGGAGCGGGGAGGCAATGAGCAGTTCTTC.

The chain carries TRBV6-6 and TRBJ2-7, with D possibly matching TRBD1 (6 bases). The CDR3 length is 13 residues. The germline V and J ends were trimmed by 6 bases and 9 bases, with 18 bases remaining between them. Germline V lookup: CDR1 MNHNY, CDR2 SVGAGI (reference sequence). The CDR3 is CASRMGALRGQYF. The CDR3, as DNA: TGTGCCAGCAGGATGGGGGCCCTGCGAGGGCAGTACTTC.

The chain links TRBV28 to TRBJ1-2; a weak D match, TRBD1 (6 bases). Germline assignment: CDR1 MDHEN and CDR2 SYDVKM. V dropped 2 bases and J dropped 6 bases, with 13 bases sitting between them. This CDR3 is 14 amino acids long. CDR3 sequence (DNA): TGTGCCAGCAGTTTAGATCAGGGGAGAGATGGCTACACCTTC. This encodes CASSLDQGRDGYTF.

The genes are TRBV6-1 and TRBJ1-2; no firm D call. The germline V gene has CDR1 MNHNS and CDR2 SASEGT. This CDR3 comprises 14 residues. The V gene lost 7 bases and the J gene lost 6 bases, with 18 bases spanning the gap. The CDR3 region has the DNA TGTGCCAGCAACGACTCCCCCCCCAAACATGGCTACACCTTC. Protein: CASNDSPPKHGYTF.

This clone has just a few counts. V is TRBV6-5 and J is TRBJ1-1; 7 nucleotides match TRBD1. CDR3 size: 16 residues. CDR1 is MNHEY, CDR2 SVGAGI, per germline. V dropped 4 bases and J dropped 1; count of bases not matched to a gene: 9. The CDR3 here is CASSSDYRGGNTEAFF. The CDR3, as DNA: TGTGCCAGCAGTTCCGATTACAGGGGAGGGAACACTGAAGCTTTCTTT.

The rearrangement joins TRBV5-1 to TRBJ2-7; 12 positions match TRBD2. The junction had 4 bases not matched to a gene; V was cut back by 7 bases and J by 5 bases. CDR3 length: 13 amino acids. Germline-derived CDR1 and CDR2 are SGHRS and YFSETQ. CDR3 sequence reads: CASRTSGTHEQYF. The CDR3 DNA is TGCGCCAGCCGGACTAGCGGGACCCACGAGCAGTACTTC.

This clone has more than one count but fewer than ten. The chain recombines TRBV23-1 with TRBJ1-1; D possibly corresponds to TRBD1 (5 bases). TRBV23-1 belongs to the ORF category, with a function that is uncertain. V was clipped by 8 bases and J by 1 base, with 20 bases between them. This CDR3 comprises 16 residues. CDR3 sequence reads: CASQGGAGIKNTEAFF. CDR3 in DNA: TGCGCCAGCCAGGGCGGGGCCGGTATTAAGAACACTGAAGCTTTCTTT.

This chain links TRBV11-2 with TRBJ2-3; TRBD1 aligns across 9 bases. Trimming removed 5 bases from V and 1 base from J; junction bases left unmatched: 4. The germline CDR1 and CDR2 sequences are SGHAT and FQNNGV. The CDR3 totals 15 residues. The CDR3 region has the DNA TGTGCCAGCAGCGAGGGACAGGGACGCACAGATACGCAGTATTTT. Its protein is CASSEGQGRTDTQYF.

This clone has just a few counts. This rearrangement joins TRBV6-5 to TRBJ2-5; TRBD1 matches at 8 bases. V trimming: 6 bases; J trimming: 5 bases; junction bases outside the gene matches: 8. The CDR3 extends over 14 amino acids. Per germline, CDR1 MNHEY and CDR2 SVGAGI. The CDR3 loop reads CASSPPTGAETQYF. The CDR3 nucleotides are TGTGCCAGCAGCCCTCCGACAGGGGCGGAGACCCAGTACTTC.

The chain joins TRBV7-9 to TRBJ2-3, with D possibly matching TRBD2 (5 bases). Trimming took off 2 bases at V and 0 bases at J, with 6 bases between the two ends. CDR1 and CDR2 from the germline V gene are SEHNR and FQNEAQ (reference sequence). This CDR3 comprises 14 residues. CDR3 sequence (DNA): TGTGCCAGCAGCTTAAGCGGCAGCACAGATACGCAGTATTTT. Its protein product is CASSLSGSTDTQYF.

V and J are TRBV11-2 and TRBJ1-1; unclear D gene. V was trimmed by 5 bases and J by 2 bases, leaving 6 bases between them. The CDR3 loop spans 12 amino acids. CDR1 and CDR2 from the germline V gene are SGHAT and FQNNGV. CDR3 in DNA: TGTGCCAGCAGCAAGAGCAACACTGAAGCTTTCTTT. As protein: CASSKSNTEAFF.

This clone was observed a handful of times. V usage is TRBV7-9 and J usage is TRBJ1-1; 10 bases map to TRBD1. This CDR3 is built from 11 residues. V was pared by 5 bases and J by 11 bases, with 2 bases of the junction left unmatched. Per the germline V gene, CDR1 is SEHNR and CDR2 is FQNEAQ (reference sequence). CDR3 residues: CASSRGQGAFF. The CDR3 nucleotides read TGTGCCAGCAGCCGGGGACAGGGGGCTTTCTTT.

The gene calls are TRBV7-2 and TRBJ2-1; a weak D match, TRBD2 (5 bases). The CDR3 loop spans 15 amino acids. CDR1 and CDR2 from the germline V gene are SGHTA and FQGNSA. The ends were cut back, 5 bases at V and 6 bases at J, with 17 bases in the middle. In nucleotides, the CDR3 is TGTGCCAGCAGCCGTCGGGTTGTTGCGGGCAATGAGCAGTTCTTC. This gives the protein CASSRRVVAGNEQFF.

In its sample, this clone was seen a few times. CDR3 sequence (DNA): TGTGCCAGCAAGAGGACTAGCGGGGGGTTGGATGAGCAGTTCTTC. As protein: CASKRTSGGLDEQFF. The rearrangement links TRBV2 to TRBJ2-1; 14 bases are a match to TRBD2. The CDR3 totals 15 residues. Losses at the gene ends were 7 bases for V and 8 bases for J; bases not matched to a gene: 7. The V gene's germline CDR1 is SNHLY and CDR2 FYNNEI.

The chain combines TRBV4-1 with TRBJ1-6; 8 nucleotides agree with TRBD1. The germline CDR1 and CDR2 sequences are MGHRA and YSYEKL. This CDR3 spans 19 amino acids. With 0 bases clipped from V and 2 bases from J, the junction kept 9 bases outside the gene matches. CDR3 residues: CASSQDADRGLAYNSPLHF. The CDR3 DNA sequence: TGCGCCAGCAGCCAAGATGCAGACAGGGGCTTAGCCTATAATTCACCCCTCCACTTT.

This clone was recorded only once. This chain uses TRBV5-1 with TRBJ2-7; possibly TRBD1 for D (5 bases). Germline loops: CDR1 SGHRS, CDR2 YFSETQ. The V end lost 0 bases, the J end lost 7 bases, and 8 bases lay between the germline ends. The CDR3 extends over 12 amino acids. CDR3 coding DNA: TGCGCCAGCAGCTTGGTAGCAGGGGAGCAGTACTTC. Translated, it gives CASSLVAGEQYF.

DNA of the CDR3: TGTGCCAGCAGTGACGGACAGGCTGGGGCCAACGTCCTGACTTTC. Translated: CASSDGQAGANVLTF. The rearrangement links TRBV6-1 to TRBJ2-6, with 7 bases fitting TRBD1. CDR3 size: 15 residues. Germline-derived CDR1 and CDR2 are MNHNS and SASEGT. Trimming removed 3 bases from V and 2 bases from J; junction bases left unmatched: 1.

This chain joins TRBV10-1 and TRBJ2-5, with 8 bases identical to TRBD1. CDR3 length: 13 amino acids. Trimming took 5 bases from V and 2 from J; bases not matched to a gene: 1. The germline V gene encodes CDR1 WNHNN and CDR2 SYGVQD (reference sequence). The CDR3 region is CASSRDRQETQYF. In nucleotides, the CDR3 is TGCGCCAGCAGTAGGGACAGGCAAGAGACCCAGTACTTC.

The chain joins TRBV11-2 to TRBJ2-1, with 8 bases that match TRBD2. In germline, CDR1 is SGHAT, CDR2 FQNNGV. This CDR3 contains 17 residues. V was clipped by 0 bases and J by 4 bases; unmatched bases: 8. The CDR3 DNA sequence: TGTGCCAGCAGCTTAGATCTCCGCGGGGGGACATACAATGAGCAGTTCTTC. It translates to CASSLDLRGGTYNEQFF.

The V gene is TRBV19, the J gene TRBJ1-5; D is unclear. The CDR3 consists of 12 residues. With 5 bases removed from V and 3 bases from J, the gap between germline ends came to 5 bases. Germline lookup yields CDR1 LNHDA and CDR2 SQIVND (reference sequence). DNA for the CDR3: TGTGCCAGTAGTTTATTCAATCAGCCCCAGCATTTT. This sequence encodes CASSLFNQPQHF.

Points on this clone: At one end the junction does not follow the germline gene, possibly because of a read error. The chain recombines TRBV7-7 with TRBJ2-2; 10 bases are a match to TRBD1. The CDR3 length is 15 residues. CDR1 and CDR2 from the germline V gene are SSHAT and FNYEAQ (reference sequence). CDR3 DNA: TGTGCTAGCAGCCAACGGACAGGGGGCACCGGGGAGCTGTTTTTT. Translation gives CASSQRTGGTGELFF.